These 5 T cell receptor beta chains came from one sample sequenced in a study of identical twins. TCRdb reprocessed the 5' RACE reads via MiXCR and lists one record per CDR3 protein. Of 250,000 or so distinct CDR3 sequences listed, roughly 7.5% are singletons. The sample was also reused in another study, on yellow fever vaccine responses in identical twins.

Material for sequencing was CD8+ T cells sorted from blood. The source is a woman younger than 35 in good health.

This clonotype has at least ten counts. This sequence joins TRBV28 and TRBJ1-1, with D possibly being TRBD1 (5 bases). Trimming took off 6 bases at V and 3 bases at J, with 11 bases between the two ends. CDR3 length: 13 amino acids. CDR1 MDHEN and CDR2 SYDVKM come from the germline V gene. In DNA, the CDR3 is TGTGCCAGCAGCCGGCGGGGGGACACTGAAGCTTTCTTT. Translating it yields CASSRRGDTEAFF. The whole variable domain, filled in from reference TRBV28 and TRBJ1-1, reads DVKVTQSSRYLVKRTGEKVFLECVQDMDHENMFWYRQDPGLGLRLIYFSYDVKMKEKGDIPEGYSVSREKKERFSLILESASTNQTSMYLCASSRRGDTEAFFGQGTRLTVV.

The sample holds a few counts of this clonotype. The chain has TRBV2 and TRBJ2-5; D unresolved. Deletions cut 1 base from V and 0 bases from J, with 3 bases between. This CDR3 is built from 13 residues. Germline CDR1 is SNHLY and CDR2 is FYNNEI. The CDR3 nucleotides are TGTGCCAGCAGTGAAGGGTACCAAGAGACCCAGTACTTC. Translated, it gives CASSEGYQETQYF.

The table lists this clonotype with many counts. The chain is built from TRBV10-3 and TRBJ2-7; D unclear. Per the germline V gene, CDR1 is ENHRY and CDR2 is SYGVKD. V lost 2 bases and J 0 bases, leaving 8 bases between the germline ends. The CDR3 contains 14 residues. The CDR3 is CAISEAESSYEQYF. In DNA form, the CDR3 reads TGTGCCATCAGTGAGGCGGAGAGCTCCTACGAGCAGTACTTC.

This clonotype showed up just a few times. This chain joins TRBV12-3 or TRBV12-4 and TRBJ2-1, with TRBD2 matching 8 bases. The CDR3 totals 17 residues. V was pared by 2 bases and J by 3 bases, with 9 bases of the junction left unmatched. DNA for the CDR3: TGTGCCAGCAGTTTACGGGGGGGCGGGGACTACTACAATGAGCAGTTCTTC. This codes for CASSLRGGGDYYNEQFF.

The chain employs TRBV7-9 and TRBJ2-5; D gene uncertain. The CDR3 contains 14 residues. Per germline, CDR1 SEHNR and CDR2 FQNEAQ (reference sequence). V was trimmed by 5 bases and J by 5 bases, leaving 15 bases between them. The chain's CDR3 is CASSGPLAWETQYF. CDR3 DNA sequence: TGTGCCAGCAGCGGTCCCCTGGCGTGGGAGACCCAGTACTTC.